The clone carrying this T cell receptor beta chain was detected only a few times. Its target is not known. CDR1 SEHNR and CDR2 FQNEAQ come from the germline V gene (reference sequence). The CDR3 extends over 17 amino acids. J lost 6 bases, V lost 5 bases, and 13 bases had no gene match. The isolated RNA, all of it, was reverse transcribed, so expressed TCRB transcripts were what got sequenced. Clones were sequenced by immunoSEQ multiplex PCR, and TCRdb holds only the in-frame ones, with some missing. The repertoire holds around 40,000 clones, around 71% seen once, with 2% to 2.5% in the top ten. The sample originates from a study of beta chain features in type 1 diabetes. General study points: Among all four CD4+ subsets, Type 1 diabetes patients had TCRB CDR3s that were moderately but significantly shorter.

This receptor was taken from a woman between 18 and 29 years old with type 1 diabetes. The chain has TRBV7-9 and TRBJ1-6; 7 positions match TRBD1. The sequenced material came from Tregs from blood. The CDR3 DNA is TGTGCCAGCAGCCCGAGTAGGGCAACAGGGGCTAATTCACCCCTCCACTTT. The encoded protein is CASSPSRATGANSPLHF.